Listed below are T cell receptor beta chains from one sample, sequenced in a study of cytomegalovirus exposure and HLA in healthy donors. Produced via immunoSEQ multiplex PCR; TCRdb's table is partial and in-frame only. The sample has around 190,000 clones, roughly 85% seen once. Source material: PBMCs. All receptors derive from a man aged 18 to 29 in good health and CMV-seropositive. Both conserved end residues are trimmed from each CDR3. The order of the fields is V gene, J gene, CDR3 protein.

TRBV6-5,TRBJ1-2,ASSHGTGLNYGYT
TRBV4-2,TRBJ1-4,ASSQPDRGQTNEKLF
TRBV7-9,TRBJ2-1,ASSQLAGEQF
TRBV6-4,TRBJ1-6,ASRLQGDSPLH
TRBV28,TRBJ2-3,ASSSPAAIDTQY
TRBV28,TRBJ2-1,ASSLGLAGLGEQF
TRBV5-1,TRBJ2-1,ASSLYGLIAYNEQF
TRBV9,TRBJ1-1,ASSGTGMNTEAF
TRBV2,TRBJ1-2,ATPGIGNYGYT
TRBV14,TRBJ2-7,ASSQDLRTGFSYEQY
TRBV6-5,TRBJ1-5,ASSQTGGSNQPQH
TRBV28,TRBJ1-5,ASSSTQLQPQH
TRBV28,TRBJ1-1,ASSPGTANTEAF
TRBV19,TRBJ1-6,ASSWGPNSPLH
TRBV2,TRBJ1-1,ASTDTNTEAF
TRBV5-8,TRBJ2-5,ASSSDSSGTQY
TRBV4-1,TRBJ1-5,ASSQDHSNQPQH
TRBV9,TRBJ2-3,ASSGKGATSTDTQY
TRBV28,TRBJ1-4,ASSFVSKEEKLF
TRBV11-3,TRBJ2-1,ASSLEASGYLYNEQF
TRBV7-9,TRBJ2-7,ASSSFGTGIEEQY
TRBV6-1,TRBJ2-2,ASSVGQGARGELF
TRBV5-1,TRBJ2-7,ASTGRREQY
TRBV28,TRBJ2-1,ASTAPGLAGGRGYNEQF
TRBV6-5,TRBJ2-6,ASSYGTSGTGEVLT
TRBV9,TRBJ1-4,ASSERTVDEKLF
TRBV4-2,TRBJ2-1,ASSPPGLAGDREQF
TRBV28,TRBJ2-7,ASSSGVPYEQY
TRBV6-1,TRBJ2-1,ASSEAEDRVYNEQF
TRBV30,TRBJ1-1,AWIRGGASTEAF
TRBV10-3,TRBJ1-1,AGAAAQNTEAF
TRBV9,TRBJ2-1,ASSASGFSYNEQF
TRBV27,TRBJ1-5,ASRDIYSNQPQH
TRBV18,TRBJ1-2,ASSPRQGAEWGYT
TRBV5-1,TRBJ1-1,ASSRTRPGQGADTEAF
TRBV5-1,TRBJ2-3,ASSLDGTASTDTQY
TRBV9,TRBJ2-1,ASSVEPSSGKDEQF
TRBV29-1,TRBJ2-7,SVVGQGRYEQY
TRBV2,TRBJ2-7,ASTRGELYEQY
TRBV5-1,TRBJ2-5,ASQNSGQGIETQY
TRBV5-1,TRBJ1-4,ASSLDRGATNEKLF
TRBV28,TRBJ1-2,ASSFGVDGYT
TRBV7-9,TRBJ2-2,ASSGGGQGGTGELF
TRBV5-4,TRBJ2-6,ASSEGGGANVLT
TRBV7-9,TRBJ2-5,ASSLVRVETQY
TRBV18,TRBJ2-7,ASSPPTEDNEQY
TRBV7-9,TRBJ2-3,ASSLGWGEEDTQY
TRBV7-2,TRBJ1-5,ASSFKVDQPQH
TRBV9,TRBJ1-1,ASTGVANTEAF
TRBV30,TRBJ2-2,AWSYGTGDTGELF
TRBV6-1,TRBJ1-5,ASRLPGGAEQPQH
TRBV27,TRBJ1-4,ASSLRGTRNEKLF
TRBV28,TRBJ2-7,ASSGTSISYEQY
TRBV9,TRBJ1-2,ASSVDEVGYT